This T cell receptor beta chain was profiled in a study of blood T cell repertoires in COVID-19. Study-wide context: Italy, Spain and the United States were the sources of the convalescent and acute COVID-19 samples. The analysed material was cDNA or gDNA that came from T cells, B-cell-depleted T cells, or PBMCs.

Among Cohort 3 donors, those recovered had two negative PCRs, clearance, or symptom resolution. Profiled with immunoSEQ multiplex PCR; TCRdb holds only in-frame clones, not every one. Of around 450,000 clones in the sample, around 90% were seen once. Sequenced: PBMCs or T cells enriched from blood (not recorded which). The receptor was derived from a woman younger than 30 who had recovered from COVID-19.

Written as DNA, the CDR3 is TGTGCCAGCGGAGGCGGGGGCAGCAATCAGCCCCAGCATTTT. Protein: CASGGGGSNQPQHF. V gene TRBV28 combines with J gene TRBJ1-5; tentatively, D is TRBD1 (6 bases). This CDR3 has 14 amino acids. Trimming removed 8 bases from V and 1 base from J, with 12 bases in between. Germline V gives CDR1 MDHEN, CDR2 SYDVKM.